Below are 18 T cell receptor beta chains sequenced from a single sample in a study of lymphopenia after photon versus proton radiotherapy. The protocol was immunoSEQ multiplex PCR, while the TCRdb copy is restricted to in-frame clones and leaves out a portion. The table shows tens of thousands of clones, with about nine tenths occurring only once. Specimen: peripheral blood, collected from a patient treated with proton-based radiotherapy. The receptors stem from an elderly man with esophageal cancer.

The V and J genes are TRBV19 and TRBJ1-2; D call uncertain. Germline V CDR1 and CDR2: LNHDA, SQIVND (reference sequence). The V end lost 3 bases, the J end lost 3 bases, and 8 bases lay between the germline ends. This CDR3 is built from 13 residues. CDR3 in amino acids: CASSMGADYGYTF. Here the CDR3 DNA reads TGTGCCAGTAGTATGGGTGCGGACTATGGCTACACCTTC.

The chain links TRBV2 to TRBJ2-2; 8 bases line up with TRBD1. CDR1 SNHLY and CDR2 FYNNEI come from the germline V gene. With 6 bases clipped from V and 2 bases from J, the junction kept 5 bases outside the gene matches. The CDR3 runs 15 residues. The CDR3 sequence: CASREGTGNTGELFF. DNA for the CDR3: TGTGCCAGCAGAGAGGGGACAGGAAACACCGGGGAGCTGTTTTTT.

The chain uses TRBV7-9 and TRBJ1-1; D is undetermined. The V end was cut by 6 bases, the J end by 4 bases, with 15 bases between. Germline values: CDR1 SEHNR, CDR2 FQNEAQ (reference sequence). The CDR3 totals 14 residues. CDR3 loop: CASRRVESGTEAFF. Written as DNA, the CDR3 is TGTGCCAGCAGACGGGTTGAATCCGGCACTGAAGCTTTCTTT.

The chain is built from TRBV19 and TRBJ2-7; D not certain. Germline V lookup: CDR1 LNHDA, CDR2 SQIVND (reference sequence). The CDR3 sequence is 13 residues long. V lost 7 bases to trimming and J lost 9 bases, with 19 bases between them. CDR3 DNA sequence: TGTGCCAGTATGGTCCCCCCAAAAGTAGTGCAGTACTTC. Its translation: CASMVPPKVVQYF. The variable domain in full, completed from reference TRBV19 and TRBJ2-7, reads DGGITQSPKYLFRKEGQNVTLSCEQNLNHDAMYWYRQDPGQGLRLIYYSQIVNDFQKGDIAEGYSVSREKKESFPLTVTSAQKNPTAFYLCASMVPPKVVQYFGPGTRLTVT.

This chain connects TRBV29-1 to TRBJ2-1; no reliable D call. This CDR3 comprises 13 residues. The germline V gene encodes CDR1 SQVTM and CDR2 ANQGSEA. Trimming shortened V by 7 bases and J by 0 bases, and 10 bases separated the two germline ends. CDR3 nucleotide sequence: TGCAGCGGTGTGGCTAGCTCCTACAATGAGCAGTTCTTC. Protein product: CSGVASSYNEQFF.

This clone was seen only a few times. The chain couples TRBV18 to TRBJ2-7; 7 nucleotides line up with TRBD1. The CDR3 covers 14 residues. Germline V CDR1 and CDR2: KGHSH, LQKENI. V shed 3 bases, J shed 7 bases, and the junction held 9 bases outside the gene matches. Here the CDR3 DNA reads TGTGCCAGCTCACCCGGGACAGAGGCGCGAGAGCAGTACTTC. The encoded protein is CASSPGTEAREQYF.

The V call is TRBV6-6, the J call TRBJ1-2; perhaps TRBD1 as D (6 bases). Germline CDR1 and CDR2: MNHNY and SVGAGI (reference sequence). V shed 6 bases and J shed 8 bases, with 19 bases lying between them. The CDR3 is 14 residues long. The CDR3 here is CASRGAGAEKGYTF. CDR3 DNA: TGTGCCAGCAGGGGGGCAGGGGCGGAGAAGGGCTACACCTTC.

The gene calls are TRBV9 and TRBJ2-1; D is perhaps TRBD2 (5 bases). Germline-derived CDR1 and CDR2 are SGDLS and YYNGEE. There are 13 residues in the CDR3. Trimming stripped 10 bases from V and 4 bases from J, with 15 bases between. The CDR3 loop is CAGSKDEYNEQFF. The DNA for the CDR3 is TGTGCCGGGAGCAAAGATGAGTACAATGAGCAGTTCTTC.

The V and J genes are TRBV11-2 and TRBJ2-5; weak D call: TRBD1 (6 bases). Matching the DNA end better, TRBJ2-7 makes the J call doubtful. Germline assignment: CDR1 SGHAT and CDR2 FQNNGV. This CDR3 is 16 amino acids long. CDR3 loop: CASSLNHRASSYEQYF. The CDR3 DNA sequence: TGTGCCAGCAGCTTGAACCACAGGGCCTCCTCCTACGAGCAGTACTTC.

The V call is TRBV2, the J call TRBJ2-5, with TRBD2 identical over 7 bases. Germline values: CDR1 SNHLY, CDR2 FYNNEI. CDR3 length: 14 residues. Trimming took 8 bases from V and 0 from J; bases not matched to a gene: 6. The CDR3 DNA is TGTGCCAGCGGTTACGGGGGGAACCAAGAGACCCAGTACTTC. Protein product: CASGYGGNQETQYF.

The rearrangement uses TRBV14 and TRBJ2-5; 9 bases align to TRBD1. CDR1 and CDR2 from the germline V gene are SGHDN and FVKESK. After removal of 5 bases from V and 5 bases from J, the junction contained 3 bases not matched to a gene. This CDR3 region has 13 residues. CDR3 loop: CASSWDRAETQYF. The CDR3 DNA follows: TGTGCCAGCAGCTGGGACAGGGCGGAGACCCAGTACTTC.

This chain links TRBV5-4 with TRBJ2-2; D is perhaps TRBD1 (5 bases). Per the germline V gene, CDR1 is SGHNT and CDR2 is YYREEE (reference sequence). CDR3 size: 15 residues. V was cut by 0 bases and J by 4 bases, with 10 bases left in between. The CDR3 is CASSLAGLRTGELFF. For the CDR3, the DNA is TGTGCCAGCAGCTTGGCAGGGTTGCGCACCGGGGAGCTGTTTTTT.

The chain recombines TRBV7-2 with TRBJ2-7, with D unclear. This CDR3 contains 15 residues. CDR1 and CDR2 (germline): SGHTA, FQGNSA. The ends were cut back, 1 base at V and 3 bases at J, with 13 bases in the middle. As DNA, the CDR3 is TGTGCCAGCAGCTTAGTCGGTCAGGTAATCTACGAGCAGTACTTC. This sequence encodes CASSLVGQVIYEQYF.

A note on this clone: The same CDR3 arises from other DNA sequences in this sample as well. The CDR3 sequence is CASSPGRSSYNEQFF. In DNA, the CDR3 is TGTGCCAGCAGCCCGGGACGGAGCTCCTACAATGAGCAGTTCTTC. This sequence joins TRBV7-9 and TRBJ2-1; D tentatively reads TRBD1 or TRBD2 (5 bases each). CDR1 and CDR2 from the germline V gene are SEHNR and FQNEAQ (reference sequence). Trimming took off 5 bases at V and 0 bases at J, with 11 bases between the two ends. The CDR3 spans 15 residues.

The genes are TRBV19 and TRBJ1-2, with D possibly matching TRBD1 (5 bases). The V gene's germline CDR1 is LNHDA and CDR2 SQIVND (reference sequence). V lost 3 bases and J lost 0, with 23 bases in between. This CDR3 is built from 19 residues. CDR3 amino acids: CASSMGPLDSQRTNYGYTF. For the CDR3, the DNA is TGTGCCAGTAGTATGGGTCCCCTCGACAGCCAGCGGACTAACTATGGCTACACCTTC.

The genes are TRBV10-1 and TRBJ1-2; D uncertain. V lost 0 bases to trimming and J lost 6 bases, with 14 bases between them. The CDR3 has 15 residues. In germline, CDR1 is WNHNN, CDR2 SYGVQD (reference sequence). The CDR3 protein is CASSESGRSFHGYTF. CDR3 nucleotide sequence: TGCGCCAGCAGTGAGTCGGGCAGGAGCTTCCATGGCTACACCTTC.

Turning to this clone: Other DNA sequences from this sample encode an identical CDR3 as well. The chain uses TRBV5-1 and TRBJ2-7, with D hard to call. Germline V gene lookup returns CDR1 SGHRS and CDR2 YFSETQ. The length of the CDR3 is 13 residues. The V end lost 0 bases, the J end lost 1 base, and 5 bases lay between the germline ends. CDR3 bases: TGCGCCAGCAGCTTGGCTGGGTCCTACGAGCAGTACTTC. It is translated as CASSLAGSYEQYF.

The chain employs TRBV30 and TRBJ1-1, with D perhaps matching TRBD1 (6 bases). The CDR3 has 11 amino acids. The germline gives CDR1 GTSNPN, CDR2 SVGIG (reference sequence). In nucleotides, the CDR3 is TGTGTGGGGGCAGTTAACACTGAAGCTTTCTTT. Translating gives CVGAVNTEAFF.